Listed here are 27 T cell receptor beta chains from one sample, sequenced in a study of T cells after yellow fever vaccination. Via MiXCR, TCRdb re-called the 5' RACE reads, giving one row per CDR3 protein. The data contain 200,000 or so distinct CDR3 sequences, more than 6.5% of them singletons. This specimen consisted of CD4+ T cells sorted from PBMCs, obtained on the day of the yellow fever booster vaccination. These receptor sequences come from a young man who received the YFV17D yellow fever vaccine.

The rearrangement links TRBV7-6 to TRBJ2-7, with D perhaps being TRBD1 or TRBD2 (5 bases each). The CDR3 has 13 amino acids. CDR1 is SGHVS and CDR2 is FNYEAQ in the germline V gene. V lost 5 bases to trimming and J lost 5 bases, with 13 bases between them. CDR3 region: CASSPRGLHEQYF. CDR3 coding DNA: TGTGCCAGCAGCCCGAGGGGTTTACACGAGCAGTACTTC.

This clonotype was found many times. The chain joins TRBV6-2 or TRBV6-3 to TRBJ2-1; possibly TRBD2 for D (6 bases). The CDR3 runs 14 residues. Germline CDR1 reads MNHEY; CDR2 reads SVGEGT. V lost 6 bases, J lost 10 bases, and 19 bases lay in between. Here the CDR3 DNA reads TGTGCCAGCAGACCTTCCGGGAGTTGGGACGAGCAGTTCTTC. Amino acids: CASRPSGSWDEQFF.

In this sample, this clonotype turned up a few times. The chain employs TRBV5-1 and TRBJ2-3, with TRBD2 identical over 7 bases. The CDR3 covers 15 residues. V was pared by 9 bases and J by 0 bases, with 10 bases of the junction left unmatched. CDR1 and CDR2 from the germline V gene are SGHRS and YFSETQ. In nucleotides, the CDR3 is TGCGCCACCCGTTTAGCGGGCCGTAGCACAGATACGCAGTATTTT. This gives the protein CATRLAGRSTDTQYF.

The gene calls are TRBV5-1 and TRBJ2-1; D unclear. Between the trimmed V and J ends, which lost 3 bases and 5 bases, there was a span of 12 bases. CDR3 length: 14 residues. CDR1 and CDR2 (germline): SGHRS, YFSETQ. The CDR3: CASSSVSSHNEQFF. The CDR3 nucleotides read TGCGCCAGCAGCTCCGTGAGTAGCCACAATGAGCAGTTCTTC.

This chain uses TRBV5-1 with TRBJ2-1, with 15 bases matching TRBD2. Germline V gene sequence: CDR1 SGHRS, CDR2 YFSETQ. V was pared by 7 bases and J by 7 bases, with 6 bases of the junction left unmatched. This CDR3 has 15 residues. The CDR3 bases are TGCGCCAGCCTGGGACTAGCGGGAGGTGGGAATGAGCAGTTCTTC. Its translation is CASLGLAGGGNEQFF.

V is TRBV4-3 and J is TRBJ2-3; 8 bases map to TRBD2. This CDR3 region has 15 residues. Germline V gene lookup returns CDR1 LGHNA and CDR2 YSLEER. V trimming: 0 bases; J trimming: 2 bases; junction bases outside the gene matches: 1. CDR3 amino acids: CASSQDSGVTDTQYF. DNA of the CDR3: TGCGCCAGCAGCCAAGATAGCGGGGTCACAGATACGCAGTATTTT.

This chain uses TRBV7-2 with TRBJ2-7, with TRBD2 as a possible D gene (5 bases). CDR1 and CDR2 from the germline V gene are SGHTA and FQGNSA. The CDR3 runs 16 residues. The V end lost 6 bases, the J end lost 2 bases, and 20 bases lay between the germline ends. CDR3: CASRLGPLGTTYEQYF. The CDR3 DNA reads TGTGCCAGCAGACTAGGTCCCCTGGGCACCACCTACGAGCAGTACTTC.

This clonotype was observed at least ten times. This chain uses TRBV7-9 with TRBJ1-4; 7 positions agree with TRBD1. Trimming removed 5 bases from V and 0 bases from J; junction bases left unmatched: 6. From germline, CDR1 is SEHNR and CDR2 FQNEAQ (reference sequence). The CDR3 runs to 16 residues. The CDR3 region has the DNA TGTGCCAGCAGCCGAAGGGACAGCTCAACTAATGAAAAACTGTTTTTT. Its translation is CASSRRDSSTNEKLFF.

This clonotype was observed a handful of times. The chain carries TRBV7-8 and TRBJ2-7; no definite D call. The CDR3 consists of 13 residues. CDR1 is SGHVS and CDR2 is FQNEAQ in the germline V gene. Trimming took 0 bases from V and 3 from J, leaving 6 bases between them. The CDR3 DNA follows: TGTGCCAGCAGCTTAGCGGTCCTCTACGAGCAGTACTTC. This gives the protein CASSLAVLYEQYF.

The chain carries TRBV20-1 and TRBJ1-5, with D tentatively TRBD1 (5 bases). The CDR3 is made up of 15 amino acids. Germline loops: CDR1 DFQATT, CDR2 SNEGSKA (reference sequence). V was cut by 3 bases and J by 0 bases, with 12 bases left in between. The CDR3 DNA sequence: TGCAGTGCTAGTGTCGACAGCTATAGCAATCAGCCCCAGCATTTT. As protein: CSASVDSYSNQPQHF.

The gene calls are TRBV7-2 and TRBJ2-2; no definite D call. This CDR3 has 11 amino acids. With 7 bases removed from V and 9 bases from J, the gap between germline ends came to 9 bases. Germline V lookup: CDR1 SGHTA, CDR2 FQGNSA. The CDR3 protein is CASTTKRELFF. The CDR3 DNA is TGTGCCAGCACCACGAAACGGGAGCTGTTTTTT.

This chain links TRBV5-1 with TRBJ2-7, with 11 bases identical to TRBD1. Trimming removed 0 bases from V and 2 bases from J; junction bases left unmatched: 4. The CDR3 is made up of 16 amino acids. The germline V gene encodes CDR1 SGHRS and CDR2 YFSETQ. CDR3 coding DNA: TGCGCCAGCAGCTTGGTATCGGACAGGGGGCCCTACGAGCAGTACTTC. Residues: CASSLVSDRGPYEQYF.

This clonotype was seen only a few times. The chain uses TRBV6-2 or TRBV6-3 and TRBJ1-1; 9 nucleotides align to TRBD1. CDR3 size: 14 residues. The V gene end was trimmed by 2 bases and the J gene end by 11 bases; junction bases not matched to a gene: 9. Germline V CDR1 and CDR2: MNHEY, SVGEGT. In DNA form, the CDR3 reads TGTGCCAGCAGTTACCTTGGGACAGGGTTATCGGCTTTCTTT. Its translation: CASSYLGTGLSAFF.

In its sample, this clonotype was seen a few times. This chain links TRBV7-9 with TRBJ1-1, with D possibly matching TRBD1 (5 bases). Germline V gene data show CDR1 as SEHNR and CDR2 as FQNEAQ (reference sequence). V lost 1 base and J 4 bases, leaving 10 bases between the germline ends. The CDR3 sequence is 14 residues long. In DNA, the CDR3 is TGTGCCAGCAGCTTAGGGCAGGGCCCCACTGAAGCTTTCTTT. Translation gives CASSLGQGPTEAFF.

This clonotype was recorded many times. V is TRBV5-1 and J is TRBJ2-5; TRBD2 aligns across 10 bases. The germline gives CDR1 SGHRS, CDR2 YFSETQ. This CDR3 contains 13 residues. V shed 5 bases, J shed 5 bases, and the junction held 3 bases outside the gene matches. For the CDR3, the DNA is TGCGCCAGCAGGACTAGCGGGCGGGAGACCCAGTACTTC. This encodes CASRTSGRETQYF.

This clonotype occurred a few times. The chain recombines TRBV6-2 or TRBV6-3 with TRBJ2-1, with 15 nucleotides matching TRBD2. The germline V gene encodes CDR1 MNHEY and CDR2 SVGEGT. This CDR3 has 16 residues. The junction had 6 bases not matched to a gene; V was cut back by 6 bases and J by 6 bases. The CDR3 region has the DNA TGTGCCAGCAGAGAGGGACTAGCGGGAGGAATCAATGAGCAGTTCTTC. It encodes CASREGLAGGINEQFF.

The chain is built from TRBV12-3 or TRBV12-4 and TRBJ1-5; D is unresolved. The germline V and J ends were trimmed by 1 base and 6 bases, with 13 bases remaining between them. CDR3 length: 15 amino acids. The CDR3: CASSLEQASGQPQHF. CDR3 in DNA: TGTGCCAGCAGTTTAGAGCAAGCTTCAGGTCAGCCCCAGCATTTT.

V usage is TRBV20-1 and J usage is TRBJ1-1; 8 nucleotides line up with TRBD1. J gave up 6 bases and V 6 bases, and 12 bases lay outside the gene matches. Germline lookup yields CDR1 DFQATT and CDR2 SNEGSKA (reference sequence). The CDR3 runs to 14 residues. Here the CDR3 DNA reads TGCAGTGCAACAACAGGGGGTATGAGGTCTGAAGCTTTCTTT. Its translation is CSATTGGMRSEAFF.

Only a few counts were recorded for this clonotype. The J gene is TRBJ2-2, the V gene TRBV5-4; D is undetermined. Per the germline V gene, CDR1 is SGHNT and CDR2 is YYREEE (reference sequence). Trimming left V 0 bases short and J 6 bases short, with 9 bases between. The CDR3 consists of 14 residues. Written as DNA, the CDR3 is TGTGCCAGCAGCTTGGTGTCCGATCCCGGGGAGCTGTTTTTT. It encodes CASSLVSDPGELFF.

The chain combines TRBV20-1 with TRBJ2-7, with D hard to call. This CDR3 spans 15 amino acids. Trimming left V 5 bases short and J 6 bases short, with 23 bases between. CDR1 and CDR2 from the germline V gene are DFQATT and SNEGSKA (reference sequence). The CDR3 loop is CSASSRGSVGLEQYF. The DNA for the CDR3 is TGCAGTGCTTCGTCGCGCGGCAGCGTAGGGCTCGAGCAGTACTTC.

Ten or more counts support this clonotype. This chain joins TRBV3-1 and TRBJ2-5; D uncertain. The V and J ends lost 1 base and 2 bases respectively, with 8 bases between them. CDR1 is LGHDT and CDR2 is YNNKEL in the germline V gene (reference sequence). The CDR3 is 14 residues long. Here the CDR3 DNA reads TGTGCCAGCAGCCAAGTGGGTAATCAAGAGACCCAGTACTTC. Its translation: CASSQVGNQETQYF.

This clonotype has ten or more counts. The DNA of the CDR3 is TGTGCCAGCAGCTTAAGTGTTGGTTGGGAGACCCAGTACTTC. Residues: CASSLSVGWETQYF. The V and J genes are TRBV7-3 and TRBJ2-5; D is undetermined. Germline CDR1 is SGHTA and CDR2 is FQGTGA. The CDR3 length is 14 residues. The V gene lost 1 base and the J gene lost 5 bases, with 11 bases spanning the gap. The variable domain in full, completed from reference TRBV7-3 and TRBJ2-5, reads GAGVSQTPSNKVTEKGKYVELRCDPISGHTALYWYRQSLGQGPEFLIYFQGTGAADDSGLPNDRFFAVRPEGSVSTLKIQRTERGDSAVYLCASSLSVGWETQYFGPGTRLLVL.

By share, this clonotype counts as medium-sized. This sequence joins TRBV29-1 and TRBJ2-3, with unresolved D. The ends were cut back, 4 bases at V and 6 bases at J, with 8 bases in the middle. Germline assignment: CDR1 SQVTM and CDR2 ANQGSEA. The CDR3 sequence is 11 residues long. CDR3 in DNA: TGCAGCGTTGCGGCTTCTGATACGCAGTATTTT. Its translation is CSVAASDTQYF.

This clonotype showed up many times. V is TRBV28 and J is TRBJ2-7, with 9 positions matching TRBD2. Unmatched junction bases numbered 20, after V lost 6 bases and J lost 2 bases. The length of the CDR3 is 19 residues. Per germline, CDR1 MDHEN and CDR2 SYDVKM. The CDR3 DNA reads TGTGCCAGCAGCCGTACGAGGGGGCGGGAGGGTTTCCGGCCCTACGAGCAGTACTTC. Its protein product is CASSRTRGREGFRPYEQYF.

The sample holds a few counts of this clonotype. This rearrangement joins TRBV7-6 to TRBJ2-1; D unclear. This CDR3 has 13 amino acids. The V gene lost 3 bases and the J gene lost 5 bases, with 8 bases spanning the gap. The germline V gene encodes CDR1 SGHVS and CDR2 FNYEAQ. Written as DNA, the CDR3 is TGTGCCAGCAGCTTGGGCTTTAACAATGAGCAGTTCTTC. It encodes CASSLGFNNEQFF.

This clonotype was seen a handful of times. The rearrangement links TRBV24-1 to TRBJ2-1, with 9 bases aligning to TRBD2. CDR3 size: 16 residues. V lost 2 bases, J lost 3 bases, and 4 bases stayed unmatched. CDR1 KGHDR and CDR2 SFDVKD come from the germline V gene. CDR3 residues: CATSDYAGGDYNEQFF. CDR3 nucleotide sequence: TGTGCCACCAGTGATTATGCGGGAGGGGACTACAATGAGCAGTTCTTC.

This clonotype was observed a few times. This chain uses TRBV20-1 with TRBJ2-1; 7 bases are shared with TRBD2. CDR3 length: 14 amino acids. Germline V gene data show CDR1 as DFQATT and CDR2 as SNEGSKA (reference sequence). CDR3 sequence: CRPGRGSSYNEQFF. CDR3 in DNA: TGCAGACCGGGGCGGGGGAGCTCCTACAATGAGCAGTTCTTC.